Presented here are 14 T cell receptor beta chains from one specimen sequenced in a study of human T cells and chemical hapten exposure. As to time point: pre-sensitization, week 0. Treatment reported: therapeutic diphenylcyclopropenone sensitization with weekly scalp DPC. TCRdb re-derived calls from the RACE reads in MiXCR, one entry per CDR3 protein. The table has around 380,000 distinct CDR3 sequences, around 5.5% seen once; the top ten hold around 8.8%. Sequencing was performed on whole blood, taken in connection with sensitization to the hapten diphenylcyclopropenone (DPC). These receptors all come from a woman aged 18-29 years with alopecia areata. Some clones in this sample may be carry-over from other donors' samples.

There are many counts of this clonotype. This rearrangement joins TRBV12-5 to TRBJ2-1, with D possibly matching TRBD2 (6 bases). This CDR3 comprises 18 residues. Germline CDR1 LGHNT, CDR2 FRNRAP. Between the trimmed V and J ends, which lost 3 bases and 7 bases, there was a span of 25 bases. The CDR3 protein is CASGFIIQSAGRSNEQFF. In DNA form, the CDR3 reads TGTGCTAGTGGTTTTATTATCCAAAGTGCGGGACGGAGTAATGAGCAGTTCTTC.

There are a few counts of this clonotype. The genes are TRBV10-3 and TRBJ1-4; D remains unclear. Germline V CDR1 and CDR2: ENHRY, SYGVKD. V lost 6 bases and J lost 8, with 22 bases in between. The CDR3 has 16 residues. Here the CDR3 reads CAISDPTVPAREKLFF. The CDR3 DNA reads TGTGCCATCAGCGACCCCACTGTCCCCGCAAGGGAAAAACTGTTTTTT.

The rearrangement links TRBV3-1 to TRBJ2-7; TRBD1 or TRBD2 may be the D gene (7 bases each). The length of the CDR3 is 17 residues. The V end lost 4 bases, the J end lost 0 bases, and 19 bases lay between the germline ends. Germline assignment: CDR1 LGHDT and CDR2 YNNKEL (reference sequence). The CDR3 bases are TGTGCCAGCAGCCCTACTCAGGGGGGGCTTCGCTCCTACGAGCAGTACTTC. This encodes CASSPTQGGLRSYEQYF.

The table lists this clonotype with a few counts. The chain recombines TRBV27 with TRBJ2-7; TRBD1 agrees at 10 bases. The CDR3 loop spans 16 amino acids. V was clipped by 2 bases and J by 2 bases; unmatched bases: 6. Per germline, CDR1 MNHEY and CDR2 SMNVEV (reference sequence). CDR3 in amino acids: CASSLLFGTGAYEQYF. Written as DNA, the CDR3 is TGTGCCAGCAGTTTACTCTTTGGGACAGGGGCCTACGAGCAGTACTTC.

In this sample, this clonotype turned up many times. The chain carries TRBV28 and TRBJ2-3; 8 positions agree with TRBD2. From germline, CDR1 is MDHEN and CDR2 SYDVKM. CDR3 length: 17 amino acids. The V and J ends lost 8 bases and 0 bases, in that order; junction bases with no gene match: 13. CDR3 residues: CASVERGGLFSTDTQYF. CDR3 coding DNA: TGTGCCAGCGTCGAACGGGGGGGCCTCTTCAGCACAGATACGCAGTATTTT.

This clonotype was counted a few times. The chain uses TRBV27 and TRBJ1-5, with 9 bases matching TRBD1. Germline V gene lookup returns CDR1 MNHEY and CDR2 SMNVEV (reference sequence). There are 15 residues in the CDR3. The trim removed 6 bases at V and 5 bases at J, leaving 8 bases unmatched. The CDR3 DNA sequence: TGTGCCAGCAGATCGGACAGGGGAGCGGATCAGCCCCAGCATTTT. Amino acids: CASRSDRGADQPQHF.

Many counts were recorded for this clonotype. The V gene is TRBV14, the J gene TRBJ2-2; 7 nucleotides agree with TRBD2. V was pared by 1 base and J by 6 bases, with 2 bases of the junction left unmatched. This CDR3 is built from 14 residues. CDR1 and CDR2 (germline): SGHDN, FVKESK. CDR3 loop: CASSQATSAGELFF. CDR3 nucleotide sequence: TGTGCCAGCAGCCAAGCCACTAGCGCCGGGGAGCTGTTTTTT.

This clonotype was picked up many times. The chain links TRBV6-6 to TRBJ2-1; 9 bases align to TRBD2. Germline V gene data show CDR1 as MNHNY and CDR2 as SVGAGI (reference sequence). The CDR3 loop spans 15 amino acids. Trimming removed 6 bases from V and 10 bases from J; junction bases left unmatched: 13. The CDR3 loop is CASREMGGGVNEQFF. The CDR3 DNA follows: TGTGCCAGCAGAGAGATGGGCGGGGGGGTTAACGAGCAGTTCTTC.

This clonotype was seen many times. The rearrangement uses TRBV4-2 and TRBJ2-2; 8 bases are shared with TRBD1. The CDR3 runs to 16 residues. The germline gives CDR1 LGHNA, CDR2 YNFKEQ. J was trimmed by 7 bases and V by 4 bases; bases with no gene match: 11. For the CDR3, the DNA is TGTGCCAGCAGCCCTCAGGGGGCGCAAAATTTCGGGGAGCTGTTTTTT. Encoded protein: CASSPQGAQNFGELFF.

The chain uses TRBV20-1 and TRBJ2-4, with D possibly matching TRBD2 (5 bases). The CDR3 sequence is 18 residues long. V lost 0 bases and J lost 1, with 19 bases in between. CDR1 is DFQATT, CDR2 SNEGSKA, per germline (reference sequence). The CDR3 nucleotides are TGCAGTGCTAGAGATCTAGCCCCTCAAAACCTGGCCAAAAACATTCAGTACTTC. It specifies CSARDLAPQNLAKNIQYF.

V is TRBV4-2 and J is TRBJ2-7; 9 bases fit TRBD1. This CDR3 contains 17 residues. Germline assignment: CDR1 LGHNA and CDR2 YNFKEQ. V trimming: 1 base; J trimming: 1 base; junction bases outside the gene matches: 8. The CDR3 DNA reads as TGTGCCAGCAGCCAAGTTCCGGAAGGACAGGGGTCCTACGAGCAGTACTTC. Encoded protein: CASSQVPEGQGSYEQYF.

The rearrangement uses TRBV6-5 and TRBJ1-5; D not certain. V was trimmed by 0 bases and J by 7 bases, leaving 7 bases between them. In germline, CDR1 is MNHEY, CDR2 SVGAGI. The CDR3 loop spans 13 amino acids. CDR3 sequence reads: CASSYSTEQPQHF. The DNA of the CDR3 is TGTGCCAGCAGTTACTCGACGGAACAGCCCCAGCATTTT.

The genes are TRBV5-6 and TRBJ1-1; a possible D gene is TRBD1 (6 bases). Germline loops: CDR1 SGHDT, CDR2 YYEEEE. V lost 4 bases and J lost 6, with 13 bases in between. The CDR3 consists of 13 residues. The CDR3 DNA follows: TGTGCCAGCAGCCTAGGGGGTTTTGCTGAAGCTTTCTTT. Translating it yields CASSLGGFAEAFF. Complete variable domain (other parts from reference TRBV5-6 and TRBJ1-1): DAGVTQSPTHLIKTRGQQVTLRCSPKSGHDTVSWYQQALGQGPQFIFQYYEEEERQRGNFPDRFSGHQFPNYSSELNVNALLLGDSALYLCASSLGGFAEAFFGQGTRLTVV.

CDR3 sequence: CASSSPTGQGVSEAFF. For the CDR3, the DNA is TGTGCCAGCAGCTCACCCACGGGACAGGGAGTATCGGAAGCTTTCTTT. The rearrangement links TRBV7-2 to TRBJ1-1; 9 nucleotides agree with TRBD1. The CDR3 loop spans 16 amino acids. Germline CDR1 SGHTA, CDR2 FQGNSA. J was trimmed by 8 bases and V by 4 bases; bases with no gene match: 14.